One sample yielded the 23 T cell receptor beta chains listed below, sequenced in a study of blood T cell repertoires in COVID-19. Generated by immunoSEQ multiplex PCR, the TCRdb table keeps only in-frame clones and is missing some. The sample lists approximately 490,000 clones, about 90% occurring once. The sequenced sample was PBMCs or T cells enriched from blood (not recorded which). The receptor source for this set is a young woman who had recovered from COVID-19.

The V gene is TRBV2, the J gene TRBJ2-7; D is ambiguous. This CDR3 has 15 residues. Germline assignment: CDR1 SNHLY and CDR2 FYNNEI. Trimming removed 5 bases at V and 2 bases at J, with 16 bases between. The CDR3: CASSPIVSRAYEQYF. The CDR3 DNA reads TGTGCCAGCAGTCCAATCGTTTCGCGAGCCTACGAGCAGTACTTC.

The rearrangement uses TRBV3-1 (or the pseudogene TRBV3-2) and TRBJ1-1, with TRBD1 as a possible D gene (6 bases). Trimming pared 4 bases from V and 7 bases from J, leaving 16 bases between. CDR1 LGHDT and CDR2 YNNKEL come from the germline V gene (reference sequence). The CDR3 contains 14 residues. The CDR3 bases are TGTGCCAGCAGCCCCGGCCGACAGGTCCTTGAAGCTTTCTTT. This codes for CASSPGRQVLEAFF.

The chain carries TRBV6-6 and TRBJ1-5; tentative D call: TRBD1 (5 bases). Germline V lookup: CDR1 MNHNY, CDR2 SVGAGI (reference sequence). The CDR3 runs to 15 residues. V shed 0 bases and J shed 5 bases, with 11 bases lying between them. The CDR3 DNA is TGTGCCAGCAGTTACTCCCAGGGAGGAGATCAGCCCCAGCATTTT. Protein product: CASSYSQGGDQPQHF.

This sequence joins TRBV6-5 and TRBJ1-2, with D maybe TRBD1 (5 bases). Germline V gene lookup returns CDR1 MNHEY and CDR2 SVGAGI. Trimming left V 7 bases short and J 5 bases short, with 14 bases between. This CDR3 region has 13 residues. CDR3 sequence: CASTSGGGYGYTF. The CDR3 bases are TGTGCCAGCACATCTGGGGGAGGATATGGCTACACCTTC.

This clone was seen only a few times. The rearrangement uses TRBV6-5 and TRBJ1-3, with 8 nucleotides matching TRBD1. V lost 6 bases and J lost 5; bases outside the gene matches: 6. The CDR3 has 14 amino acids. The germline V gene encodes CDR1 MNHEY and CDR2 SVGAGI. CDR3 sequence: CASSYDRGRNTIYF. CDR3 in DNA: TGTGCCAGCAGCTATGACAGGGGCAGAAACACCATATATTTT.

The rearrangement joins TRBV7-9 to TRBJ2-3; D may be TRBD1 (6 bases). Trimming shortened V by 3 bases and J by 4 bases, and 11 bases separated the two germline ends. CDR1 is SEHNR and CDR2 is FQNEAQ in the germline V gene (reference sequence). The CDR3 totals 14 residues. CDR3 bases: TGTGCCAGCAGCTTCGGTACAGGGTCAGATACGCAGTATTTT. Translated: CASSFGTGSDTQYF. The whole variable domain, filled in from reference TRBV7-9 and TRBJ2-3, reads DTGVSQNPRHKITKRGQNVTFRCDPISEHNRLYWYRQTLGQGPEFLTYFQNEAQLEKSRLLSDRFSAERPKGSFSTLEIQRTEQGDSAMYLCASSFGTGSDTQYFGPGTRLTVL.

The chain employs TRBV10-3 and TRBJ1-5; 7 bases line up with TRBD1. The ends lost 0 bases at V and 6 bases at J; junction bases unmatched: 14. This CDR3 is 18 amino acids long. CDR1 is ENHRY and CDR2 is SYGVKD in the germline V gene. DNA of the CDR3: TGTGCCATCAGTGAGTCAGTTGGGGAGACAGGGACACTTCAGCCCCAGCATTTT. Translating gives CAISESVGETGTLQPQHF.

The chain is built from TRBV9 and TRBJ2-3; 7 nucleotides line up with TRBD1. J lost 3 bases, V lost 7 bases, and 8 bases had no gene match. Germline CDR1 is SGDLS and CDR2 is YYNGEE. The CDR3 contains 14 residues. The CDR3 bases are TGTGCCAGCGGAGACAGGGTGGTAACAGATACGCAGTATTTT. As protein: CASGDRVVTDTQYF. The entire variable domain, with the rest obtained from reference TRBV9 and TRBJ2-3, is as follows: DSGVTQTPKHLITATGQRVTLRCSPRSGDLSVYWYQQSLDQGLQFLIQYYNGEERAKGNILERFSAQQFPDLHSELNLSSLELGDSALYFCASGDRVVTDTQYFGPGTRLTVL.

The gene calls are TRBV19 and TRBJ1-5, with a weak D call TRBD1 (5 bases). Trimming left V 10 bases short and J 7 bases short, with 29 bases between. The CDR3 has 17 residues. The germline gives CDR1 LNHDA, CDR2 SQIVND (reference sequence). The CDR3 region has the DNA TGTGCCACCACCCAGGTGGTGGGGGGATTATTTTCCCAGCCCCAGCATTTT. Residues: CATTQVVGGLFSQPQHF.

J is TRBJ1-2 and V is TRBV2, with D perhaps matching TRBD1 (5 bases). With 6 bases removed from V and 4 bases from J, the gap between germline ends came to 18 bases. The CDR3 extends over 15 amino acids. Germline CDR1 reads SNHLY; CDR2 reads FYNNEI. CDR3 protein: CASSAPGILGYGYTF. The CDR3 bases are TGTGCCAGCAGCGCCCCAGGGATTCTAGGCTATGGCTACACCTTC.

The V and J genes are TRBV30 and TRBJ1-1; maybe TRBD1 (5 bases). The CDR3 is 14 residues long. CDR1 and CDR2 from the germline V gene are GTSNPN and SVGIG (reference sequence). V lost 0 bases to trimming and J lost 1 base, with 9 bases between them. The DNA for the CDR3 is TGTGCCTGGAGTGTAGCGGGGCAGAACACTGAAGCTTTCTTT. Protein: CAWSVAGQNTEAFF.

The chain recombines TRBV2 with TRBJ1-1, with no clear D. This CDR3 is built from 11 residues. V lost 5 bases to trimming and J lost 3 bases, with 4 bases between them. Looked up from germline, CDR1 is SNHLY and CDR2 is FYNNEI. CDR3 sequence: CASSRDTEAFF. The CDR3 region has the DNA TGTGCCAGCAGTCGGGACACTGAAGCTTTCTTT.

This rearrangement joins TRBV5-1 to TRBJ2-5; D is possibly TRBD2 (6 bases). Trimming shortened V by 3 bases and J by 5 bases, and 17 bases separated the two germline ends. CDR1 and CDR2 (germline): SGHRS, YFSETQ. This CDR3 is built from 15 residues. DNA for the CDR3: TGCGCCAGCAGCTCCGAGGCCACTAGCAGGGAGACCCAGTACTTC. Protein sequence: CASSSEATSRETQYF.

The chain recombines TRBV3-1 (or the pseudogene TRBV3-2) with TRBJ1-2, with D unclear. This CDR3 is built from 11 residues. Germline V gene sequence: CDR1 LGHDT, CDR2 YNNKEL (reference sequence). Trimming cost V 1 base and J 6 bases, with 3 bases left between them. In nucleotides, the CDR3 is TGTGCCAGCAGCCAAGGGCATGGCTACACCTTC. This encodes CASSQGHGYTF.

This sequence joins TRBV11-3 and TRBJ2-2; D perhaps matches TRBD2 (5 bases). V was pared by 2 bases and J by 2 bases, with 9 bases between. The CDR3 spans 15 residues. The germline gives CDR1 SGHNT, CDR2 YENEEA. DNA for the CDR3: TGTGCCAGCAGCTTATCGGGGTTAAACACCGGGGAGCTGTTTTTT. It translates to CASSLSGLNTGELFF.

V gene TRBV2 combines with J gene TRBJ2-5; TRBD2 matches 7 bases. Germline V lookup: CDR1 SNHLY, CDR2 FYNNEI. V was pared by 8 bases and J by 4 bases, with 4 bases of the junction left unmatched. This CDR3 has 12 residues. For the CDR3, the DNA is TGTGCCAGCGGGGGGGTATTAGAGACCCAGTACTTC. This encodes CASGGVLETQYF.

V is TRBV30 and J is TRBJ1-3, with D perhaps matching TRBD1 (6 bases). CDR3 size: 11 residues. Germline V gives CDR1 GTSNPN, CDR2 SVGIG (reference sequence). The V end lost 7 bases, the J end lost 4 bases, and 8 bases lay between the germline ends. The CDR3: CASDRGNTIYF. The CDR3 DNA sequence: TGTGCCTCCGACAGGGGAAACACCATATATTTT.

The chain uses TRBV6-5 and TRBJ1-6, with unresolved D. This CDR3 contains 15 residues. CDR1 and CDR2 from the germline V gene are MNHEY and SVGAGI. Trimming left V 6 bases short and J 5 bases short, with 14 bases between. The CDR3 loop reads CASSGGSPNNSPLHF. CDR3 coding DNA: TGTGCCAGCAGCGGCGGTTCACCGAATAATTCACCCCTCCACTTT.

CDR3: CASSHREPEAFF. The CDR3 bases are TGTGCCAGCAGCCACAGGGAGCCTGAAGCTTTCTTT. The rearrangement joins TRBV7-9 to TRBJ1-1, with D perhaps TRBD1 (6 bases). This CDR3 is 12 amino acids long. Germline V CDR1 and CDR2: SEHNR, FQNEAQ (reference sequence). V was shortened by 5 bases and J by 6 bases, with 10 bases between the two germline ends.

This clone was recorded a few times. The V gene is TRBV10-2, the J gene TRBJ1-5; D gene uncertain. V was shortened by 7 bases and J by 0 bases, with 10 bases between the two germline ends. Germline-derived CDR1 and CDR2 are WSHSY and SAAADI. There are 14 residues in the CDR3. The CDR3 bases are TGCGCCAGCATGGGCGAATATAGCAATCAGCCCCAGCATTTT. It codes for CASMGEYSNQPQHF.

The chain uses TRBV7-9 and TRBJ1-1; 7 bases match TRBD1. The germline CDR1 and CDR2 sequences are SEHNR and FQNEAQ (reference sequence). The CDR3 runs to 17 residues. V gave up 0 bases and J gave up 0 bases; unmatched junction bases: 7. Here the CDR3 DNA reads TGTGCCAGCAGCTTAGCCCTAGGGGGCAGTATGAACACTGAAGCTTTCTTT. It specifies CASSLALGGSMNTEAFF.

This chain joins TRBV3-1 (or the pseudogene TRBV3-2) and TRBJ2-5; a weak D match, TRBD2 (7 bases). Per germline, CDR1 LGHDT and CDR2 YNNKEL (reference sequence). Trimming removed 0 bases at V and 5 bases at J, with 19 bases between. CDR3 length: 17 amino acids. CDR3 loop: CASSQDWAGAVGETQYF. The CDR3 DNA is TGTGCCAGCAGCCAAGATTGGGCGGGGGCCGTGGGTGAGACCCAGTACTTC.

This clone was detected only once. The V call is TRBV12-5, the J call TRBJ2-6; possibly TRBD2 for D (6 bases). CDR1 is LGHNT and CDR2 is FRNRAP in the germline V gene. V was pared by 0 bases and J by 4 bases, with 13 bases between. The CDR3 runs to 17 residues. The CDR3 DNA reads as TGTGCTAGTGGTTTGGTACCAGGAGGGGACGGGGCCAACGTCCTGACTTTC. Translation: CASGLVPGGDGANVLTF.